The 10 T cell receptor beta chains below come from one sample, sequenced in a study of blood T cells in healthy people across ages. The second PCR ran roughly 6 to 12 cycles with a sample-barcoded 5' primer and J-beta primers. TCRdb reanalysed the 5' RACE reads using MiXCR and keeps one entry per CDR3 protein. This sample has 600,000 to 800,000 distinct CDR3 sequences, with more than 20% found just once. The source material was blood. These receptors originate from a man in his sixties or seventies in good health.

This clonotype was observed many times. The chain joins TRBV4-2 to TRBJ2-1; a possible D gene is TRBD2 (6 bases). The CDR3 sequence is 16 residues long. Per germline, CDR1 LGHNA and CDR2 YNFKEQ. With 1 base removed from V and 7 bases from J, the gap between germline ends came to 17 bases. The CDR3 region has the DNA TGTGCCAGCAGCCAAGTCGGTCGTTCGCGGGATAATGAGCAGTTCTTC. Translating it yields CASSQVGRSRDNEQFF.

The J gene is TRBJ2-5, the V gene TRBV27; TRBD2 matches at 8 bases. The closer fit of TRBJ2-7 to the DNA end suggests the J call may be wrong. From germline, CDR1 is MNHEY and CDR2 SMNVEV (reference sequence). The CDR3 is 15 amino acids. CDR3 protein: CASSRKRESSYEQYF. The CDR3 region has the DNA TGTGCCAGCAGTCGAAAGCGGGAGAGCTCCTACGAGCAGTACTTC.

The chain joins TRBV7-9 to TRBJ1-4, with no clear D. The CDR3 consists of 15 residues. Germline V lookup: CDR1 SEHNR, CDR2 FQNEAQ (reference sequence). V was trimmed by 1 base and J by 7 bases, leaving 13 bases between them. CDR3 region: CASSLEAWAGEKLFF. In nucleotides, the CDR3 is TGTGCCAGCAGCTTAGAGGCCTGGGCTGGTGAAAAACTGTTTTTT.

This clonotype was detected a few times. The chain joins TRBV12-3 or TRBV12-4 to TRBJ1-5; D is undetermined. V was clipped by 1 base and J by 7 bases, with 11 bases between them. The CDR3 has 14 residues. This CDR3 is CASSLEGPGQPQHF. CDR3 DNA sequence: TGTGCCAGCAGTTTAGAAGGTCCGGGGCAGCCCCAGCATTTT.

This clonotype has just a few counts. The J gene is TRBJ2-7, the V gene TRBV14, with 11 bases aligning to TRBD2. CDR1 is SGHDN, CDR2 FVKESK, per germline. V lost 5 bases, J lost 7 bases, and 10 bases stayed unmatched. This CDR3 contains 15 residues. CDR3 region: CASSINSGRAQEQYF. In nucleotides, the CDR3 is TGTGCCAGCAGCATTAATAGCGGGAGGGCTCAGGAGCAGTACTTC.

The rearrangement links TRBV13 to TRBJ2-7; D might be TRBD1 (6 bases). This CDR3 is 14 amino acids long. V shed 6 bases and J shed 1 base, with 13 bases lying between them. Germline lookup yields CDR1 PRHDT and CDR2 FYEKMQ (reference sequence). The CDR3: CASRQRQASYEQYF. CDR3 nucleotides: TGTGCCAGCAGGCAAAGACAGGCGTCCTACGAGCAGTACTTC.

This clonotype was observed many times. V and J are TRBV5-1 and TRBJ2-4; no clear D. Germline lookup yields CDR1 SGHRS and CDR2 YFSETQ. CDR3 size: 14 residues. V dropped 4 bases and J dropped 0 bases, with 8 bases sitting between them. For the CDR3, the DNA is TGCGCCAGCAGCACGGGCCTAGCCAAAAACATTCAGTACTTC. Amino acids: CASSTGLAKNIQYF.

V is TRBV9 and J is TRBJ2-5; 11 bases are a match to TRBD2. With the DNA end fitting TRBJ2-1 better, the J assignment may be wrong. CDR1 is SGDLS, CDR2 YYNGEE, per germline. This CDR3 has 17 residues. The CDR3 DNA follows: TGTGCCAGCAGCGGAACTAGCGGGAGTTCTCTGAGGAATGAGCAGTTCTTC. This translates into CASSGTSGSSLRNEQFF.

This clonotype came up a few times. V usage is TRBV28 and J usage is TRBJ1-5; D might be TRBD1 (5 bases). The CDR3 sequence is 14 residues long. Germline CDR1 reads MDHEN; CDR2 reads SYDVKM. V shed 5 bases and J shed 2 bases, with 10 bases lying between them. The DNA for the CDR3 is TGTGCCAGCAGTCGGGACTACGGCAATCAGCCCCAGCATTTT. This codes for CASSRDYGNQPQHF.

The chain couples TRBV6-5 to TRBJ2-3; 8 bases are a match to TRBD1. Losses at the gene ends were 8 bases for V and 6 bases for J; bases not matched to a gene: 7. CDR3 size: 13 residues. In germline, CDR1 is MNHEY, CDR2 SVGAGI. The CDR3 sequence: CASRTGGGDTQYF. The CDR3 coding sequence is TGTGCCAGCCGAACAGGGGGAGGTGATACGCAGTATTTT.